The present TCR beta chain was sequenced within a study of graft-versus-host responses after intestinal transplantation (dated by TCRdb to about 2021). Concerning the study at large: The transplants that recipients received were multivisceral, liver-intestinal, or isolated intestinal. Samples from a few later patients were sequenced in-house on an Illumina MiSeq with MiXCR processing rather than by the commercial service. Alloreactive clones were identified by sequencing pre-transplant mixed lymphocyte reaction products and comparing these products with unstimulated pre-transplant donor and recipient T cells. Every recipient was given anti-thymocyte globulin induction, followed by around three years of maintenance tacrolimus and steroids. Of the 20 to 30 intestinal transplant recipients enrolled in the cohort, one of whom was a retransplant, a few patients without pretransplant specimens were excluded. After intestinal transplantation, graft-versus-host and host-versus-graft alloreactive T cell clones were followed in the graft, circulation and bone marrow using bulk TCR-beta CDR3 sequencing. Donor T cell macrochimerism was defined as a peak of at least 4% donor T cells among recipient peripheral blood mononuclear cells. Beyond this particular receptor, the publication reports: GvH clones turned up in recipient bone marrow, with some appearing earlier in ileal mucosa or blood, a pattern consistent with an intestinal mucosal origin. Early after transplant, declines in HvG clones were associated with peak levels of circulating GvH clones. In patients with donor T cell macrochimerism, the allografts had high GvH to HvG T cell clonal ratios. Conclusions were limited by the relatively low number and heterogeneity of intestinal transplant patients.

Library method: the immunoSEQ multiplex PCR assay. Adaptive Biotechnologies carried out high-throughput TCR-beta CDR3 sequencing of genomic DNA for most patients. On the study's bioinformatics: Adaptive's ImmunoSEQ software supplied the TCR sequencing data for under 20 patients, while MiXCR and VDJtools were used to process a few other patients. Because the origin of CDR3 nucleotide sequences shared between donor and recipient could not be assigned, those sequences were removed. To count as alloreactive, a clone needed at least 2-fold expansion over unstimulated cells and a minimum CFSE-low frequency of 0.002% (template counts) or 0.001% (read counts). Mappable clones were those detected in sequenced pre-transplant spleen, lymph node, or MLR CFSE-low populations of the donor or recipient. Cumulative frequency of alloreactive clones was calculated as a percentage of all sequences weighted by copy number. The table comes from immuneACCESS by way of TCRdb, which keeps in-frame sequences with V and J called. Part of the clones is missing from these tables; in studies checked, under half for an unresolved V gene and the rest for unknown reasons. V, J and clone size are those of that table, while D and trimming were read from the DNA. For this sample the table gives some 66,000 clones, of which around nine tenths were detected only once. The ten largest clones represent approximately 1.6% of the sample.

The germline V gene (reference sequence) supplies CDR1 SEHNR and CDR2 FQNEAQ. The CDR3 goes from the cysteine to the phenylalanine over 12 residues. Kept here is only the CDR3 DNA, which spans 36 bases and is read in frame from base 1. V is pared back by 4 bases and J by 4 bases, with 4 bases lying between the germline termini. Points on this clone: Its antigen is not yet known. The record has no base qualities; no much larger clone is one base away.

Dithiothreitol, EDTA incubations and collagenase D digestion were used to isolate intraepithelial and lamina propria lymphocytes from graft specimens. Bulk TCR-beta sequencing was performed on serial intestinal graft biopsy specimens collected as late as 600 days after transplant. This specimen was ileum tissue, taken roughly 390 days after transplant. The chain couples TRBV7-9 to TRBJ1-4; no D gene is confidently identified. The sequence derives from a human patient who received an intestinal transplant, so some T cells may come from the graft donor. Here is the DNA: TGTGCCAGCAGCTACCTTAATGAAAAACTGTTTTTT. The encoded protein is CASSYLNEKLFF.